The entry below gives a single T cell receptor beta chain sequence along with its context. Its recognized antigen is unknown. There are no base qualities to consult, and no much larger clone falls within one base. V was cut back by 3 bases and J by 7 bases, leaving a gap of 15 bases between them. The germline V gene (reference sequence) yields LNHNV for CDR1 and YYDKDF for CDR2. From the cysteine up to the phenylalanine, the CDR3 has a length of 14 residues. Left in the record is the CDR3 DNA by itself, 42 bases read in frame from the first base. Collaborating institutions collected whole blood in K2EDTA tubes following their own protocols. Collaborator samples were shipped for TCRbeta analysis as frozen whole blood, isolated PBMCs, or DNA extracted from either sample type. The data belong to a study of blood T cell repertoires in COVID-19 (dated by TCRdb to 2020 to 2022). In terms of the full investigation: Samples from collaborators originated in the United States, Italy and Spain and spanned both the acute and convalescent phases of COVID-19. Deeply sampled blood TCRbeta repertoires from subjects exposed to, actively infected with, or recovered from COVID-19 were included in the dataset. The samples were drawn from two sources: the first 160 participants of the ongoing ImmuneRACE study, and fewer than 1,500 subjects contributed by 6 global collaborators. Where available, HLA class I and class II types were taken from metadata supplied by the sample provider and were not determined by assay-based typing. The sample metadata nearly always contained a de-identified subject ID, COVID-19 status, age in years and sex. The repertoires were released in a freely available public database intended as a resource for research on the immune response to SARS-CoV-2. The prospective study material was composed of cDNA or gDNA derived from T cells, B-cell-depleted T cells, or PBMCs.

TCRbeta CDR3 regions were amplified from genomic DNA by means of the immunoSEQ Assay, a bias-controlled multiplex PCR. The original pipeline was this. The number of nucleated cells in each sample was estimated from the amplification of reference gene primers within the assay. To quantify the absolute abundance of each unique TCRbeta CDR3 rearrangement, sequence reads were collapsed and filtered. Productive Simpson clonality was computed per sample as the square root of Simpson's diversity index over productive rearrangements. Entries here come from immuneACCESS through TCRdb and include only in-frame sequences with V and J called. Some clones fail to appear in such tables; in the studies checked, an unresolved V gene covers under half of the shortfall, and the cause of the remainder is unknown. The V and J calls and the clone size are those of that table, but D and trimming were determined from the DNA. The table for this sample lists about 190,000 clones; approximately 84% of them were counted only once. 4% to 6% of the sample comes from the top ten.

The full study reports these points: The quantity of clinical and demographic metadata differed by source and by participant and was supplied without curation.

This sequence was found in a woman aged 70-85 years with active or convalescent COVID-19. The rearrangement joined TRBV15 to TRBJ1-1; possibly the D gene is TRBD1, per 5 matching bases. Sequencing used peripheral blood. The bases read TGTGCCACCAGCAGGAGAGGGACGGGGGTTGAAGCTTTCTTT. Its translation is CATSRRGTGVEAFF. This CDR3, with the reference TRBV15 and TRBJ1-1 proteins standing in past its ends, gives the full variable domain DAMVIQNPRYQVTQFGKPVTLSCSQTLNHNVMYWYQQKSSQAPKLLFHYYDKDFNNEADTPDNFQSRRPNTSFCFLDIRSPGLGDTAMYLCATSRRGTGVEAFFGQGTRLTVV.